A single sample gave rise to the 6 T cell receptor beta chains below, sequenced in a study of cytomegalovirus exposure and HLA in healthy donors. Primers for the PCR totalled 60 Vbeta and 13 Jbeta. Profiling relied on immunoSEQ multiplex PCR, and the TCRdb table lists in-frame clones only, not all of them. The data hold 100,000 to 130,000 clones, with roughly 72% observed a single time. The sample was PBMCs. All receptors come from a man aged 30-40 years in good health and CMV-seronegative.

In this sample, this clone turned up a few times. This rearrangement joins TRBV6-5 to TRBJ1-2; D might be TRBD1 (6 bases). Germline lookup yields CDR1 MNHEY and CDR2 SVGAGI. The CDR3 length is 14 residues. V shed 5 bases and J shed 5 bases, with 15 bases lying between them. The CDR3 protein is CASSESLGGYGYTF. The CDR3 DNA is TGTGCCAGCAGTGAATCATTAGGGGGATATGGCTACACCTTC.

The chain joins TRBV7-2 to TRBJ2-7, with 12 bases matching TRBD2. The CDR3 runs to 18 residues. V shed 1 base, J shed 5 bases, and the junction held 12 bases outside the gene matches. CDR1 and CDR2 from the germline V gene are SGHTA and FQGNSA. CDR3 in amino acids: CASSLVWLAGGGGDEQYF. CDR3 in DNA: TGTGCCAGCAGCTTAGTATGGCTAGCGGGAGGGGGCGGCGACGAGCAGTACTTC.

The chain has TRBV6-1 and TRBJ1-2; 7 positions match TRBD1. CDR1 and CDR2 (germline): MNHNS, SASEGT. This CDR3 comprises 13 residues. J was trimmed by 8 bases and V by 4 bases; bases with no gene match: 7. CDR3 sequence (DNA): TGTGCCAGCAGTGTTGACAGGGATGGCGGCTACACCTTC. Translating it yields CASSVDRDGGYTF.

The chain uses TRBV4-1 and TRBJ1-3; 9 bases are shared with TRBD1. With V trimmed by 0 bases and J by 7 bases, 7 bases remained unmatched. Germline-derived CDR1 and CDR2 are MGHRA and YSYEKL. The CDR3 spans 16 residues. DNA for the CDR3: TGCGCCAGCAGCCAAGAAACAGGGGGCGCGTGGAACACCATATATTTT. Its protein is CASSQETGGAWNTIYF.

The chain is built from TRBV27 and TRBJ1-6; D not resolved. Germline loops: CDR1 MNHEY, CDR2 SMNVEV (reference sequence). V gave up 8 bases and J gave up 12 bases, with 14 bases separating them. This CDR3 spans 12 amino acids. Here the CDR3 reads CASLERGGPLHF. The CDR3 DNA sequence: TGTGCCAGCCTTGAACGGGGAGGACCCCTCCACTTT.

The chain employs TRBV7-2 and TRBJ2-2, with 9 bases that match TRBD2. The germline gives CDR1 SGHTA, CDR2 FQGNSA. J lost 5 bases, V lost 0 bases, and 4 bases had no gene match. This CDR3 region has 16 residues. CDR3 DNA: TGTGCCAGCAGCTTAGCGTCCAGCGGGGGGACCGGGGAGCTGTTTTTT. Residues: CASSLASSGGTGELFF.